This T cell receptor (beta chain) was retrieved from a study of T cell responses to AZD1222 COVID-19 vaccine. Broader study findings: The CD4 TCRs associated with vaccination extended across spike and predominated at 160-218 and 743-854. The donor cohort was predominantly white British with a female majority, and clonal diversity may have been underestimated. Only six or seven AZD1222 recipients tested seropositive at baseline.

Method: immunoSEQ multiplex PCR; TCRdb's copy keeps in-frame clones and lacks some. The sample shows roughly 130,000 clones, roughly 90% of them seen only once. Per germline, CDR1 LGHNA and CDR2 YNFKEQ. V was clipped by 3 bases and J by 7 bases, with 9 bases between them. This CDR3 is 12 amino acids long. Regarding this clone: Its target is not known.

The specimen was peripheral blood, collected 28 days after the second AZD1222 dose. The rearrangement uses TRBV4-2 and TRBJ1-1; the D gene is possibly TRBD1 (5 bases). The TCR originated in an adult who received the AZD1222 COVID-19 vaccine. The CDR3 sequence: CASSQRDGEAFF. The CDR3 coding sequence is TGTGCCAGCAGCCAGCGGGACGGTGAAGCTTTCTTT.